This TCR beta chain was captured in a study of T cell responses to AZD1222 COVID-19 vaccine. This CDR3 is built from 14 residues. Losses at the gene ends were 6 bases for V and 6 bases for J; bases not matched to a gene: 7. Germline values: CDR1 LGHNA, CDR2 YNFKEQ. Only in-frame clones appear in the TCRdb table, and some are missing; sequencing was by immunoSEQ multiplex PCR. The sample holds about 110,000 clones, roughly nine tenths seen once. This chain connects TRBV4-2 to TRBJ1-5; 8 positions match TRBD1. The sample consisted of peripheral blood, taken 28 days after the second AZD1222 dose. The source of this sequence is an adult who received the AZD1222 COVID-19 vaccine. Written as DNA, the CDR3 is TGTGCCAGCAGTCGACAGGGGATAGGTCAGCCCCAGCATTTT. The encoded protein is CASSRQGIGQPQHF.